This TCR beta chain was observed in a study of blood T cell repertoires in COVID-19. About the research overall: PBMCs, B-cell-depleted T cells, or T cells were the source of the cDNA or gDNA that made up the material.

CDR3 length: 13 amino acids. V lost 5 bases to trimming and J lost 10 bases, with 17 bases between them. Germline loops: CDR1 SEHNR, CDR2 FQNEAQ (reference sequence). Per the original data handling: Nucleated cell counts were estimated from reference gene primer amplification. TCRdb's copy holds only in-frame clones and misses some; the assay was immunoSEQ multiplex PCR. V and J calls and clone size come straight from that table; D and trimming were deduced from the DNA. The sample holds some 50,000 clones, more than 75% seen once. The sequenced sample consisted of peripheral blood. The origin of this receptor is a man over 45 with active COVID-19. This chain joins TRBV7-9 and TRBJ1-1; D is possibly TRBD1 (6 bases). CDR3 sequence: CASSPKQGRGAFF. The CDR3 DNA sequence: TGTGCCAGCAGCCCGAAACAGGGCCGGGGAGCTTTCTTT.